The 26 T cell receptor beta chains presented below share a single source sample, sequenced in a study of T cell changes during pregnancy in multiple sclerosis. Method: immunoSEQ multiplex PCR; TCRdb's copy keeps in-frame clones and lacks some. The sample includes 90,000 to 100,000 clones, approximately 92% seen only once; the top ten take roughly 4%. Sample: peripheral blood, taken in the first trimester of pregnancy. All receptors come from a female donor with multiple sclerosis, enrolled in a pregnancy study.

This chain links TRBV27 with TRBJ1-2; D might be TRBD1 (5 bases). Trimming took 5 bases from V and 7 from J, leaving 14 bases between them. Germline V gives CDR1 MNHEY, CDR2 SMNVEV (reference sequence). The CDR3 contains 13 residues. DNA for the CDR3: TGTGCCAGCAGTGAACAGGAACGAACTGGCTACACCTTC. Its translation is CASSEQERTGYTF.

The chain carries TRBV4-1 and TRBJ2-7; 9 bases map to TRBD1. The ends lost 0 bases at V and 5 bases at J; junction bases unmatched: 8. The CDR3 spans 16 residues. The germline V gene has CDR1 MGHRA and CDR2 YSYEKL. Here the CDR3 DNA reads TGCGCCAGCAGCCAAGATATAGAGACAGGGGGGAACGAGCAGTACTTC. Translating gives CASSQDIETGGNEQYF.

The J gene is TRBJ2-1, the V gene TRBV27; 9 positions agree with TRBD1. The CDR3 runs 16 residues. The germline V gene has CDR1 MNHEY and CDR2 SMNVEV (reference sequence). V was pared by 5 bases and J by 5 bases, with 10 bases of the junction left unmatched. The DNA for the CDR3 is TGTGCCAGCAGTACCCCCCTCCGGGACAGGGACAATGAGCAGTTCTTC. As protein: CASSTPLRDRDNEQFF.

The chain joins TRBV6-5 to TRBJ1-4; TRBD1 matches at 9 bases. The CDR3 has 15 amino acids. After removal of 0 bases from V and 8 bases from J, the junction contained 4 bases not matched to a gene. Per the germline V gene, CDR1 is MNHEY and CDR2 is SVGAGI. The CDR3 DNA reads TGTGCCAGCAGTTACTCGGACAGGGGAGGGGAAAAACTGTTTTTT. It yields the protein CASSYSDRGGEKLFF.

This chain connects TRBV5-6 to TRBJ2-7; 12 bases match TRBD1. The length of the CDR3 is 15 residues. Germline V gene sequence: CDR1 SGHDT, CDR2 YYEEEE. V dropped 5 bases and J dropped 1; count of bases not matched to a gene: 4. CDR3 bases: TGTGCCAGCAGGGGGGGACAGGGGGCGTCCTACGAGCAGTACTTC. Its protein is CASRGGQGASYEQYF.

The chain employs TRBV6-5 and TRBJ2-2, with a weak D call TRBD2 (6 bases). The CDR3 is 15 residues long. CDR1 and CDR2 from the germline V gene are MNHEY and SVGAGI. The V end lost 6 bases, the J end lost 5 bases, and 16 bases lay between the germline ends. CDR3 protein: CASSSSPEGTGELFF. CDR3 sequence (DNA): TGTGCCAGCAGCTCAAGCCCGGAGGGGACCGGGGAGCTGTTTTTT.

This clone occurred once. The rearrangement links TRBV6-5 to TRBJ2-7; D is perhaps TRBD1 (5 bases). CDR1 and CDR2 from the germline V gene are MNHEY and SVGAGI. Trimming took 2 bases from V and 6 from J, leaving 11 bases between them. The length of the CDR3 is 13 residues. The CDR3 protein is CASSYGQGGEQYF. As DNA, the CDR3 is TGTGCCAGCAGTTACGGGCAGGGTGGCGAGCAGTACTTC.

As DNA, the CDR3 is TGCGCCAGCAGCCTGATCGGACAGGGGCCGAGGAGAGTCGCTTTCTTT. It codes for CASSLIGQGPRRVAFF. The genes are TRBV4-1 and TRBJ1-1; 9 bases agree with TRBD1. CDR3 length: 16 amino acids. The germline CDR1 and CDR2 sequences are MGHRA and YSYEKL. With V trimmed by 4 bases and J by 11 bases, 17 bases remained unmatched.

This chain connects TRBV6-5 to TRBJ1-4; D gene ambiguous. Trimming shortened V by 5 bases and J by 6 bases, and 4 bases separated the two germline ends. Germline CDR1 is MNHEY and CDR2 is SVGAGI. The CDR3 runs to 11 residues. CDR3 nucleotides: TGTGCCAGCAGTGAGTATGAAAAACTGTTTTTT. Protein product: CASSEYEKLFF.

The CDR3 DNA follows: TGTGCCACCAGCAGAGATCCGGGGGATACGCAGTATTTT. Translated: CATSRDPGDTQYF. The chain joins TRBV15 to TRBJ2-3; a weak D match, TRBD2 (5 bases). This CDR3 has 13 amino acids. Trimming pared 0 bases from V and 6 bases from J, leaving 7 bases between. The germline V gene has CDR1 LNHNV and CDR2 YYDKDF (reference sequence).

This chain uses TRBV19 with TRBJ1-2; D is undetermined. V lost 5 bases, J lost 4 bases, and 8 bases lay in between. The CDR3 has 12 residues. Looked up from germline, CDR1 is LNHDA and CDR2 is SQIVND (reference sequence). This CDR3 is CASSARIYGYTF. CDR3 DNA sequence: TGTGCCAGTAGTGCCAGGATCTATGGCTACACCTTC.

The V gene is TRBV5-5, the J gene TRBJ1-2; maybe TRBD1 (5 bases). The germline gives CDR1 SGHKS, CDR2 YYEKEE (reference sequence). This CDR3 has 14 residues. Trimming removed 5 bases at V and 4 bases at J, with 15 bases between. The CDR3 is CASSQSTASYGYTF. CDR3 DNA sequence: TGTGCCAGCAGTCAATCGACAGCGTCCTATGGCTACACCTTC.

The chain links TRBV7-9 to TRBJ1-1; D gene ambiguous. Germline values: CDR1 SEHNR, CDR2 FQNEAQ (reference sequence). The CDR3 is 14 amino acids. The V end was cut by 5 bases, the J end by 1 base, with 11 bases between. The DNA of the CDR3 is TGTGCCAGCAGCGTCGGACTGACGAACACTGAAGCTTTCTTT. This encodes CASSVGLTNTEAFF.

The chain couples TRBV9 to TRBJ2-2; the match to TRBD1 covers 7 bases. CDR1 SGDLS and CDR2 YYNGEE come from the germline V gene. The CDR3 is 15 residues long. V lost 3 bases, J lost 6 bases, and 8 bases stayed unmatched. The chain's CDR3 is CASSATGVLAGELFF. Written as DNA, the CDR3 is TGTGCCAGCAGCGCTACAGGGGTCCTAGCCGGGGAGCTGTTTTTT.

At least ten counts were recorded for this clone. J is TRBJ2-7 and V is TRBV19; D call uncertain. The CDR3 length is 15 residues. The germline V gene encodes CDR1 LNHDA and CDR2 SQIVND (reference sequence). Trimming removed 5 bases from V and 3 bases from J, with 17 bases in between. The CDR3 DNA reads TGTGCCAGTAGTCCCAACTACGGAATTAGCTACGAGCAGTACTTC. Residues: CASSPNYGISYEQYF.

The chain links TRBV27 to TRBJ1-1, with D unclear. CDR3 length equals 16 residues. V dropped 1 base and J dropped 0 bases, with 12 bases sitting between them. Germline V gives CDR1 MNHEY, CDR2 SMNVEV (reference sequence). The CDR3 nucleotides read TGTGCCAGCAGTTTATTTGCCCAGACTTTGAACACTGAAGCTTTCTTT. Encoded protein: CASSLFAQTLNTEAFF.

The chain joins TRBV6-1 to TRBJ2-1, with 10 positions matching TRBD2. Germline CDR1 reads MNHNS; CDR2 reads SASEGT. V shed 7 bases, J shed 2 bases, and the junction held 5 bases outside the gene matches. CDR3 size: 15 residues. Written as DNA, the CDR3 is TGTGCCAGCACTCCGAGCGGGGGGGCCTACAATGAGCAGTTCTTC. As protein: CASTPSGGAYNEQFF.

This chain connects TRBV27 to TRBJ2-3, with no clear D. The V end was cut by 6 bases, the J end by 2 bases, with 6 bases between. In germline, CDR1 is MNHEY, CDR2 SMNVEV (reference sequence). The CDR3 covers 12 residues. This CDR3 is CASREYTDTQYF. The DNA for the CDR3 is TGTGCCAGCAGAGAGTACACAGATACGCAGTATTTT.

The genes are TRBV27 and TRBJ1-2, with D maybe TRBD1 (5 bases). Trimming took off 2 bases at V and 3 bases at J, with 19 bases between the two ends. Looked up from germline, CDR1 is MNHEY and CDR2 is SMNVEV (reference sequence). The CDR3 length is 17 residues. This chain's CDR3 is CASSLAATREGYYGYTF. Here the CDR3 DNA reads TGTGCCAGCAGTTTAGCCGCAACCAGGGAAGGATACTATGGCTACACCTTC.

The CDR3 DNA reads as TGCGCCAGCACTAACACAGATACGCAGTATTTT. Its translation is CASTNTDTQYF. This rearrangement joins TRBV10-2 to TRBJ2-3; D unclear. Germline V gene sequence: CDR1 WSHSY, CDR2 SAAADI. The V end lost 7 bases, the J end lost 2 bases, and 4 bases lay between the germline ends. The CDR3 covers 11 residues.

This sequence joins TRBV13 and TRBJ1-1; D is uncertain. Germline V gene sequence: CDR1 PRHDT, CDR2 FYEKMQ (reference sequence). V was trimmed by 1 base and J by 1 base, leaving 7 bases between them. The length of the CDR3 is 14 residues. The CDR3 nucleotides read TGTGCCAGCAGCTTAGCAACGGGGAACACTGAAGCTTTCTTT. This encodes CASSLATGNTEAFF.

V usage is TRBV27 and J usage is TRBJ2-3, with TRBD1 as a possible D gene (5 bases). From germline, CDR1 is MNHEY and CDR2 SMNVEV (reference sequence). The CDR3 runs 16 residues. The V end was cut by 5 bases, the J end by 0 bases, with 15 bases between. The CDR3 bases are TGTGCCAGCAGTATCTCGCCAGGGCCGAGCACAGATACGCAGTATTTT. Its protein product is CASSISPGPSTDTQYF.

V and J are TRBV10-2 and TRBJ1-1; D is perhaps TRBD1 (5 bases). The germline gives CDR1 WSHSY, CDR2 SAAADI. CDR3 length: 12 amino acids. Trimming removed 7 bases at V and 1 base at J, with 7 bases between. CDR3 nucleotides: TGCGCCAGCACAGGGCGGAACACTGAAGCTTTCTTT. Its protein is CASTGRNTEAFF.

V and J are TRBV5-6 and TRBJ1-2, with D possibly matching TRBD1 (6 bases). This CDR3 region has 14 residues. Germline lookup yields CDR1 SGHDT and CDR2 YYEEEE. Trimming pared 5 bases from V and 4 bases from J, leaving 15 bases between. CDR3 region: CASRARGGSYGYTF. The CDR3, as DNA: TGTGCCAGCAGAGCCAGGGGTGGTTCCTATGGCTACACCTTC.

The rearrangement links TRBV28 to TRBJ1-5, with a weak D call TRBD1 (5 bases). This CDR3 is built from 14 residues. Germline lookup yields CDR1 MDHEN and CDR2 SYDVKM. V was pared by 5 bases and J by 2 bases, with 10 bases between. The CDR3 here is CASSVGGGNQPQHF. DNA of the CDR3: TGTGCCAGCAGTGTAGGAGGGGGCAATCAGCCCCAGCATTTT.

The chain is built from TRBV11-2 and TRBJ2-7; D unclear. Germline CDR1 is SGHAT and CDR2 is FQNNGV. Trimming shortened V by 7 bases and J by 2 bases, and 15 bases separated the two germline ends. The CDR3 covers 14 residues. CDR3 in DNA: TGTGCCAGCACCCATTATGGGCAGACCTACGAGCAGTACTTC. Translated: CASTHYGQTYEQYF. The full variable domain, completed using reference TRBV11-2 and TRBJ2-7, is EAGVAQSPRYKIIEKRQSVAFWCNPISGHATLYWYQQILGQGPKLLIQFQNNGVVDDSQLPKDRFSAERLKGVDSTLKIQPAKLEDSAVYLCASTHYGQTYEQYFGPGTRLTVT.